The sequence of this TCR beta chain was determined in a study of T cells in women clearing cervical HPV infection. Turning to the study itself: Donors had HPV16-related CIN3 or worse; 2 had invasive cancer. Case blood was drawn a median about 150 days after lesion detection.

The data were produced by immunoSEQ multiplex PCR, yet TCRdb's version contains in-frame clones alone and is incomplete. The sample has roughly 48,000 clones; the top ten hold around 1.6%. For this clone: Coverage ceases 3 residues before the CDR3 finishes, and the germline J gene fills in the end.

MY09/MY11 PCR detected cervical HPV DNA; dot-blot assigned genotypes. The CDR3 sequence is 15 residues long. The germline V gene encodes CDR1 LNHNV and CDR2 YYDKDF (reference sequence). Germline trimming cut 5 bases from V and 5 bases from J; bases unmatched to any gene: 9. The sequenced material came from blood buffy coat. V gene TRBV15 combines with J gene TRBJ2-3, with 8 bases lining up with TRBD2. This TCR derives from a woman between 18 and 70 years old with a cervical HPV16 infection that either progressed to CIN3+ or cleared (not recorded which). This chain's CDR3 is CATSGRIGGGDTQYF. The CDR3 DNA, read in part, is TGTGCCACCAGCGGGAGGATCGGGGGGGGAGATACG.